This entry is about one T cell receptor beta chain. The V gene's germline CDR1 is LNHNV and CDR2 YYDKDF (reference sequence). The CDR3 is made up of 19 amino acids. With 5 bases clipped from V and 2 bases from J, the junction kept 16 bases outside the gene matches. Assay: immunoSEQ multiplex PCR; the TCRdb copy retains only in-frame clones and omits some. The sample carries 350,000 to 400,000 clones, 88% recorded once. Living in roughly 25 US areas, the participants were between roughly 18 and 89 years of age. Cohorts were determined from participant-reported clinical history. Cohort 3 recovered donors had two negative PCRs, clearance, or symptom resolution. These data originate in a study of blood T cell repertoires in COVID-19. Looking at the study overall: PBMCs, B-cell-depleted T cells, or T cells provided the cDNA or gDNA that made up the material.

Sequencing was carried out using PBMCs or T cells enriched from blood (not recorded which). V is TRBV15 and J is TRBJ1-5; 9 bases match TRBD1. This clonotype was sampled from a woman between 18 and 29 years old who had recovered from COVID-19. The CDR3 region is CATSSKPGQGGLGNQPQHF. As DNA, the CDR3 is TGTGCCACCAGCTCAAAACCGGGACAGGGAGGACTCGGCAATCAGCCCCAGCATTTT.